The clone carrying this T cell receptor (beta chain) was recorded at least ten times. Its antigen is currently unknown. The record originates from a study of lymphopenia after photon versus proton radiotherapy. Generated by immunoSEQ multiplex PCR, the TCRdb table keeps only in-frame clones and is missing some. Among tens of thousands of clones, about 86% were seen once, and the ten largest hold approximately 45%. Study observations and caveats: Post-nadir TCR diversity decline inversely tracked overall survival among those who died. Oligoclonal CD8+ Temra expansion after nadir drove photon patients' diversity drop.

This specimen consisted of peripheral blood, obtained from a patient treated with proton-based radiotherapy. The receptor's source is a woman aged 55-75 years with cholangiocarcinoma. Some clones in this sample may be carry-over from other donors' samples.

CDR3 coding DNA: TGTGCCAGCCAAGGGACAGGGAGCTCCTACGAGCAGTACTTC. It codes for CASQGTGSSYEQYF. The chain recombines TRBV27 with TRBJ2-7, with 9 bases identical to TRBD1. V gave up 8 bases and J gave up 0 bases; unmatched junction bases: 5. The V gene's germline CDR1 is MNHEY and CDR2 SMNVEV (reference sequence). CDR3 length equals 14 residues.